This TCR beta chain was identified in a study of blood T cell repertoires in COVID-19. The table came from immunoSEQ multiplex PCR; TCRdb's copy has only in-frame clones and leaves some out. The sample carries a few hundred thousand clones, approximately 83% recorded once. Per germline, CDR1 SGHTA and CDR2 FQGTGA. V was clipped by 3 bases and J by 2 bases, with 11 bases between them. This CDR3 is 14 amino acids long. This clone was seen only once. V is TRBV7-3 and J is TRBJ2-7; D gene uncertain. Sequencing was carried out using PBMCs or T cells enriched from blood (not recorded which). This TCR came from a man aged 45 to 65 who had recovered from COVID-19. In nucleotides, the CDR3 is TGTGCCAGCAGCTTTGGTGCAGTACCCTACGAGCAGTACTTC. This encodes CASSFGAVPYEQYF. The whole variable domain, filled in from reference TRBV7-3 and TRBJ2-7, reads GAGVSQTPSNKVTEKGKYVELRCDPISGHTALYWYRQSLGQGPEFLIYFQGTGAADDSGLPNDRFFAVRPEGSVSTLKIQRTERGDSAVYLCASSFGAVPYEQYFGPGTRLTVT.